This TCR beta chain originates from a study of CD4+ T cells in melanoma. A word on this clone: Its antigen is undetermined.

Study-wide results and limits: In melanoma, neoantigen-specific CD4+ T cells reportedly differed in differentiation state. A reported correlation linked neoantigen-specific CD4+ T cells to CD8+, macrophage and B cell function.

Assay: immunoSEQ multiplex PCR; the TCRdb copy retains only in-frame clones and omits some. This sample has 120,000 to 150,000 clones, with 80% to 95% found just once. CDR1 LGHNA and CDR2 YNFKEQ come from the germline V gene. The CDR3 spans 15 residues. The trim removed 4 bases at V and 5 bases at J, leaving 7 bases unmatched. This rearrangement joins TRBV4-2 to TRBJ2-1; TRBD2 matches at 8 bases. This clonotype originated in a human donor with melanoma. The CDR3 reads CASSLRGDLNNEQFF. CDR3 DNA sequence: TGTGCCAGCAGCCTGCGGGGGGATCTAAACAATGAGCAGTTCTTC.